These T cell receptor beta chains were read from a single sample in a study of shared clonotypes between healthy human individuals. Data came from immunoSEQ multiplex PCR; TCRdb stores just in-frame clones and leaves some out. The profile shows 1,400,000 or so clones, 98% to 99% of them singletons. The specimen was naive CD4+ T cells sorted from blood. These receptors were taken from a man aged 25-45 years in good health. The CDR3 runs from the conserved cysteine through the conserved F or W. The D gene is left open where the match is weak. For some rows the clone size is stated as once, few or many, or as a class when expanded; others skip it.

>TRBV6-1|TRBJ1-2|-|-
CASSEPIKYGYTF
TGTGCCAGCAGTGAACCTATTAAGTATGGCTACACCTTC
>TRBV5-1|TRBJ2-3|-|TRBD2
CASSSGLAGGPNRTDTQYF
TGCGCCAGCAGCTCCGGACTAGCGGGAGGGCCGAATCGCACAGATACGCAGTATTTT
>TRBV14|TRBJ2-7|-|-
CASSQELFHEQYF
TGTGCCAGCAGCCAAGAATTGTTCCACGAGCAGTACTTC
>TRBV5-1|TRBJ2-1|-|-
CASLPEGGSSYNEQFF
TGCGCCAGCCTTCCCGAGGGGGGCAGCTCCTACAATGAGCAGTTCTTC
>TRBV4-1|TRBJ2-1|-|-
CASSREGTNNNEQFF
TGCGCCAGCAGCCGAGAGGGCACGAACAACAATGAGCAGTTCTTC
>TRBV18|TRBJ2-3|once|-
CASSETRILGTDTQYF
TGTGCCAGCTCAGAGACACGCATCTTGGGGACAGATACGCAGTATTTT
>TRBV18|TRBJ2-1|-|TRBD1
CASSNTGGSYNEQFF
TGTGCCAGCTCGAACACAGGGGGCTCCTACAATGAGCAGTTCTTC
>TRBV5-4|TRBJ2-1|-|-
CASSLQGNEQFF
TGTGCCAGCAGCTTACAGGGAAATGAGCAGTTCTTC
>TRBV5-4|TRBJ2-4|-|-
CASSPGTAAAAKNIQYF
TGTGCCAGCAGCCCCGGGACGGCCGCCGCGGCCAAAAACATTCAGTACTTC
>TRBV10-3|TRBJ1-4|-|-
CAISDQGRGEKLFF
TGTGCCATCAGTGACCAGGGGAGGGGTGAAAAACTGTTTTTT
>TRBV10-1|TRBJ2-3|-|TRBD2
CASSEGLAASTDTQYF
TGCGCCAGCAGTGAGGGACTAGCGGCTAGCACAGATACGCAGTATTTT
>TRBV5-1|TRBJ2-1|-|-
CASSFRGPHNEQFF
TGCGCCAGCAGCTTCAGGGGTCCCCACAATGAGCAGTTCTTC
>TRBV6-6|TRBJ1-1|-|-
CASSYRGGAFF
TGTGCCAGCAGTTACCGGGGTGGGGCTTTCTTT
>TRBV27|TRBJ1-1|-|-
CASSSTPQGRIPEAFF
TGTGCCAGCAGTTCAACCCCACAGGGTAGAATACCTGAAGCTTTCTTT
>TRBV10-3|TRBJ2-7|-|TRBD1
CAISEIGQGRRESSYEQYF
TGTGCCATCAGTGAGATAGGACAGGGGAGGAGGGAGAGCTCCTACGAGCAGTACTTC
>TRBV5-4|TRBJ2-5|-|TRBD2
CASSRDRRERVGRETQYF
TGTGCCAGCAGCCGGGATAGGCGGGAGCGAGTTGGACGAGAGACCCAGTACTTC
>TRBV18|TRBJ2-1|-|-
CASSPLVRLRGNEQFF
TGTGCCAGCTCACCACTGGTCAGGTTACGGGGCAATGAGCAGTTCTTC
>TRBV19|TRBJ1-5|-|-
CASSPTGRGSNQPQHF
TGTGCCAGTAGTCCCACAGGAAGAGGCAGCAATCAGCCCCAGCATTTT
>TRBV18|TRBJ1-1|-|TRBD1
CASSPSGTGGFTEAFF
TGTGCCAGCTCACCATCGGGAACAGGGGGGTTCACTGAAGCTTTCTTT
>TRBV27|TRBJ2-5|-|-
CASSLSIGGETQYF
TGTGCCAGCAGTTTATCGATAGGGGGAGAGACCCAGTACTTC
>TRBV5-4|TRBJ2-6|-|TRBD1
CASSSGQGLSGANVLTF
TGTGCCAGCAGCTCTGGACAGGGACTCTCTGGGGCCAACGTCCTGACTTTC
>TRBV30|TRBJ2-7|-|-
CAWSVGGSSYEQYF
TGTGCCTGGAGTGTTGGCGGAAGCTCCTACGAGCAGTACTTC
>TRBV7-3|TRBJ2-3|-|-
CASSPLRGTQYF
TGTGCCAGCAGCCCTCTCCGCGGTACGCAGTATTTT
>TRBV2|TRBJ1-2|-|-
CASSERPPGYTF
TGTGCCAGCAGTGAAAGACCGCCAGGCTACACCTTC
>TRBV2|TRBJ1-5|-|-
CASQGGRSNQPQHF
TGTGCCAGTCAGGGAGGGAGGTCCAATCAGCCCCAGCATTTT
>TRBV11-2|TRBJ2-7|-|TRBD2
CASSFPLAGNYEQYF
TGTGCCAGCAGCTTCCCACTAGCGGGGAACTACGAGCAGTACTTC
>TRBV7-9|TRBJ2-2|-|-
CASSLSSTGELFF
TGTGCCAGCAGCTTAAGTAGCACCGGGGAGCTGTTTTTT
>TRBV2|TRBJ2-7|-|TRBD2
CASKGTSDPYEQYF
TGTGCCAGCAAGGGGACTAGCGACCCCTACGAGCAGTACTTC
>TRBV28|TRBJ2-2|-|-
CASSQQVIPRELFF
TGTGCCAGCAGTCAACAGGTGATACCGAGGGAGCTGTTTTTT
>TRBV5-5|TRBJ2-6|-|TRBD2
CASSAMGLSSGANVLTF
TGTGCCAGCAGCGCTATGGGACTATCCTCTGGGGCCAACGTCCTGACTTTC
>TRBV11-2|TRBJ2-5|-|-
CASSPRGFASETQYF
TGTGCCAGCAGCCCGCGGGGATTTGCCTCCGAGACCCAGTACTTC
>TRBV4-1|TRBJ2-2|-|TRBD2
CASSQHRGRILAGGSTGELFF
TGCGCCAGCAGCCAACACAGGGGGCGCATACTAGCGGGAGGGTCCACCGGGGAGCTGTTTTTT
>TRBV28|TRBJ1-1|-|-
CASSLLGVTEAFF
TGTGCCAGCAGTTTATTAGGGGTCACTGAAGCTTTCTTT
>TRBV9|TRBJ2-7|-|-
CASSVGAGTGHYEQYF
TGTGCCAGCAGCGTAGGGGCTGGGACTGGACACTACGAGCAGTACTTC
>TRBV4-3|TRBJ2-7|once|TRBD2
CASSHRLAGGPYEQYF
TGCGCCAGCAGCCATCGACTAGCGGGAGGGCCCTACGAGCAGTACTTC
>TRBV18|TRBJ2-2|-|-
CASSTRGEGYTGELFF
TGTGCCAGCTCAACCAGGGGCGAGGGGTACACCGGGGAGCTGTTTTTT
>TRBV28|TRBJ2-7|once|-
CASRPITGSYEQYF
TGTGCCAGCAGACCAATTACAGGGTCCTACGAGCAGTACTTC
>TRBV30|TRBJ2-2|-|TRBD2
CAWSVLRATSGRIAGELFF
TGTGCCTGGAGTGTACTTCGGGCAACTAGCGGGAGAATAGCCGGGGAGCTGTTTTTT
>TRBV25-1|TRBJ2-7|-|-
CASRSVGPYEQYF
TGTGCCAGCAGATCGGTGGGGCCCTACGAGCAGTACTTC
>TRBV5-6|TRBJ2-7|once|TRBD2
CASSFGGRATKFYEQYF
TGTGCCAGCAGCTTCGGCGGGAGGGCCACTAAGTTCTACGAGCAGTACTTC
>TRBV9|TRBJ1-1|once|-
CASSIWANTEAFF
TGTGCCAGCAGTATCTGGGCGAACACTGAAGCTTTCTTT
>TRBV29-1|TRBJ2-5|-|-
CSVERASEYF
TGCAGCGTTGAAAGGGCTAGCGAGTACTTC
>TRBV27|TRBJ2-6|once|-
CASSLSPGANVLTF
TGTGCCAGCAGTTTGTCTCCTGGGGCCAACGTCCTGACTTTC
>TRBV18|TRBJ1-1|-|TRBD1
CASSRQGLDTEAFF
TGTGCCAGCTCACGACAGGGGTTGGACACTGAAGCTTTCTTT
>TRBV10-2|TRBJ2-3|-|-
CASRQDTQYF
TGCGCCAGCAGACAAGATACGCAGTATTTT
>TRBV5-1|TRBJ1-5|-|-
CASSLGINNQPQHF
TGCGCCAGCAGCTTGGGGATTAACAATCAGCCCCAGCATTTT
>TRBV4-3|TRBJ1-5|once|-
CASSQDRFAEPQHF
TGCGCCAGCAGCCAAGATAGGTTTGCCGAGCCCCAGCATTTT
>TRBV25-1|TRBJ2-7|-|-
CASSGSRGKLLPTHEQYF
TGTGCCAGCAGTGGGAGCCGGGGAAAACTGCTACCTACCCACGAGCAGTACTTC
>TRBV10-3|TRBJ2-5|once|TRBD2
CAISEPQAGGVETQYF
TGTGCCATCAGTGAGCCCCAGGCGGGAGGGGTAGAGACCCAGTACTTC
>TRBV11-2|TRBJ2-2|-|-
CASSFGGRGTGELFF
TGTGCCAGCAGCTTCGGGGGCCGGGGGACCGGGGAGCTGTTTTTT
>TRBV9|TRBJ2-2|-|-
CASSVAVGENTGELFF
TGTGCCAGCAGCGTAGCAGTGGGAGAGAACACCGGGGAGCTGTTTTTT
>TRBV28|TRBJ2-1|-|TRBD1
CASRRGTGVPVDNEQFF
TGTGCCAGCCGTAGGGGGACAGGGGTCCCGGTAGACAATGAGCAGTTCTTC
>TRBV29-1|TRBJ1-2|once|-
CSVVKDIPSYGYTF
TGCAGCGTCGTTAAGGACATTCCTTCCTATGGCTACACCTTC
>TRBV9|TRBJ2-5|-|-
CASSPNAETQYF
TGTGCCAGCAGCCCCAATGCAGAGACCCAGTACTTC
>TRBV19|TRBJ1-1|-|TRBD1
CASALDRGNTEAFF
TGTGCCAGCGCTTTGGACAGGGGGAACACTGAAGCTTTCTTT
>TRBV6-1|TRBJ1-5|once|-
CASSERGTQHF
TGTGCCAGCAGTGAAAGGGGAACCCAGCATTTT
>TRBV10-2|TRBJ2-7|-|-
CASTLSSGPLYEQYF
TGCGCCAGCACCCTGTCCTCGGGACCGCTGTACGAGCAGTACTTC
>TRBV11-2|TRBJ1-1|-|-
CASSSRGGNTEAFF
TGTGCCAGCAGCTCCCGGGGGGGGAACACTGAAGCTTTCTTT